This entry lists 5 T cell receptor beta chains sequenced from one sample in a study of beta chain features in type 1 diabetes. The study, taken as a whole, reports: Shortening of TCRB CDR3s, moderate but significant, appeared in all four CD4+ subsets of Type 1 diabetes patients.

Antigens of these TCRs are unknown. Investigators reverse transcribed all isolated RNA, so they sequenced expressed TCRB transcripts. Repertoires were generated with immunoSEQ multiplex PCR, while TCRdb's copy carries only in-frame clones and drops some. The sample shows around 300,000 clones, approximately 16% of them seen only once. The sequenced sample was naive CD4+ T cells from blood. Receptor source: a man aged 18 to 35 with type 1 diabetes.

This clone occurred a few times. This chain uses TRBV20-1 with TRBJ2-5; maybe TRBD2 (5 bases). The CDR3 covers 10 residues. Germline CDR1 is DFQATT and CDR2 is SNEGSKA (reference sequence). V lost 0 bases and J 10 bases, leaving 6 bases between the germline ends. The CDR3 spells CSAREAGQYF. As DNA, the CDR3 is TGCAGTGCTAGAGAGGCGGGCCAGTACTTC.

The rearrangement joins TRBV5-6 to TRBJ2-7; TRBD2 matches 11 bases. This CDR3 comprises 15 residues. Trimming removed 4 bases from V and 3 bases from J; junction bases left unmatched: 6. Germline V gives CDR1 SGHDT, CDR2 YYEEEE. The CDR3 DNA sequence: TGTGCCAGCAGCAATGGACTAGCGGGCTACTACGAGCAGTACTTC. It encodes CASSNGLAGYYEQYF.

This clone was observed a handful of times. The V and J genes are TRBV6-5 and TRBJ2-5, with D uncertain. Germline loops: CDR1 MNHEY, CDR2 SVGAGI. V was cut by 0 bases and J by 4 bases, with 9 bases left in between. The length of the CDR3 is 14 residues. In DNA, the CDR3 is TGTGCCAGCAGTTACTCGGCGGTAAGAGAGACCCAGTACTTC. As protein: CASSYSAVRETQYF.

This clone came up a few times. The V call is TRBV20-1, the J call TRBJ1-1, with D perhaps TRBD1 (5 bases). V was pared by 6 bases and J by 7 bases, with 9 bases between. Germline CDR1 DFQATT, CDR2 SNEGSKA (reference sequence). There are 10 residues in the CDR3. The CDR3 here is CSAMGGEAFF. The CDR3, as DNA: TGCAGTGCCATGGGGGGTGAAGCTTTCTTT.

This clone was observed a few times. The rearrangement links TRBV7-2 to TRBJ2-7; TRBD2 agrees at 9 bases. The germline V gene has CDR1 SGHTA and CDR2 FQGNSA. The CDR3 has 16 amino acids. V lost 5 bases to trimming and J lost 2 bases; unmatched junction nucleotides: 10. The CDR3 DNA sequence: TGTGCCAGCAGCCAAAGGGGCGGGGGGGTCCCCTACGAGCAGTACTTC. It translates to CASSQRGGGVPYEQYF.